This T cell receptor beta chain stems from a study of chemoradiotherapy in HPV16-positive cancers. General study findings and limits: Functional assays defining HPV-specific T cells used only a couple of HPV16-positive patients.

Libraries were prepared by immunoSEQ multiplex PCR; TCRdb keeps only in-frame clonotypes and omits some of them. Of about 12,000 clones in the sample, around three fifths are singletons; the top ten hold approximately 19%. V lost 3 bases and J 0 bases, leaving 13 bases between the germline ends. The CDR3 consists of 16 residues. Germline-derived CDR1 and CDR2 are SGHRS and YFSETQ. Notes on this clone: Its antigen is currently unknown.

The receptor's source is a human donor with HPV-associated anogenital cancer. The gene calls are TRBV5-1 and TRBJ2-1; tentative D call: TRBD2 (5 bases). The biological material was taken from a patient who underwent chemoradiotherapy. The CDR3 nucleotides read TGCGCCAGCAGCTCCGCGGGCTCGAGCTCCTACAATGAGCAGTTCTTC. It codes for CASSSAGSSSYNEQFF.